This T cell receptor beta chain appears in the sequencing data of a study of T cells after yellow fever vaccination. Study outcomes and limitations: CD4 and CD8 compartments shared a small share of clonotypes, likely from convergent recombination.

This clonotype has at least ten counts. Its target is unknown. Production of TCR cDNA was by 5'RACE template switching, which also added a universal primer site and UMIs. TCRdb independently ran MiXCR on the 5' RACE reads; one entry per CDR3 protein. Among 500,000 to 650,000 distinct CDR3 sequences listed, about 15% were seen once. The sequence derives from a man younger than 35 who received the YFV17D yellow fever vaccine. Sequencing used PBMCs, obtained 5 to 6 days after the first yellow fever vaccination.

This CDR3 is CASSLRLGGNTIYF. The CDR3 region has the DNA TGTGCCAGCAGCCTCAGACTGGGCGGAAACACCATATATTTT. J is TRBJ1-3 and V is TRBV12-3 or TRBV12-4; D is ambiguous. The CDR3 runs 14 residues. V was shortened by 6 bases and J by 4 bases, with 13 bases between the two germline ends.